This passage covers 17 T cell receptor beta chains from one sample sequenced in a study of human thymus T cells. Assay: immunoSEQ multiplex PCR; the TCRdb copy retains only in-frame clones and omits some. Altogether 55,000 to 85,000 clones are present, 85% to 95% being singletons, with the ten largest covering around 0.034%. Corrective heart surgery yielded resections, and these provided the thymus tissue. Sequenced: thymus tissue. The receptors shown here come from a girl under three years old with a congenital heart defect but otherwise immunologically healthy.

The rearrangement uses TRBV7-2 and TRBJ2-2; perhaps TRBD1 as D (6 bases). CDR1 is SGHTA and CDR2 is FQGNSA in the germline V gene. The length of the CDR3 is 18 residues. The ends were cut back, 4 bases at V and 2 bases at J, with 20 bases in the middle. The CDR3 loop is CASSWRTVWSLNTGELFF. The CDR3 DNA follows: TGTGCCAGCAGCTGGCGGACAGTCTGGTCCCTTAACACCGGGGAGCTGTTTTTT.

The V gene is TRBV27, the J gene TRBJ2-7; TRBD1 matches 9 bases. Per germline, CDR1 MNHEY and CDR2 SMNVEV (reference sequence). Germline trimming cut 6 bases from V and 6 bases from J; bases unmatched to any gene: 9. The CDR3 runs 14 residues. The CDR3 nucleotides are TGTGCCAGCAGGCCAACCTGGACAGGGGTCGAGCAGTACTTC. It translates to CASRPTWTGVEQYF.

The rearrangement uses TRBV19 and TRBJ2-7; D is tentatively TRBD1 or TRBD2 (6 bases each). This CDR3 comprises 14 residues. The germline V and J ends were trimmed by 3 bases and 6 bases, with 15 bases remaining between them. Looked up from germline, CDR1 is LNHDA and CDR2 is SQIVND (reference sequence). The CDR3 DNA sequence: TGTGCCAGTAGTATCGGGGGCACAGATCGCGAGCAGTACTTC. Residues: CASSIGGTDREQYF. Supplemented by reference TRBV19 and TRBJ2-7, the full variable domain reads DGGITQSPKYLFRKEGQNVTLSCEQNLNHDAMYWYRQDPGQGLRLIYYSQIVNDFQKGDIAEGYSVSREKKESFPLTVTSAQKNPTAFYLCASSIGGTDREQYFGPGTRLTVT.

This clone was observed once. The chain uses TRBV29-1 and TRBJ2-5; 12 nucleotides line up with TRBD2. After removal of 6 bases from V and 3 bases from J, the junction contained 17 bases not matched to a gene. The CDR3 is 18 residues long. CDR1 and CDR2 (germline): SQVTM, ANQGSEA. The CDR3 here is CSVDPRELAGGGKETQYF. Here the CDR3 DNA reads TGCAGCGTCGACCCGAGAGAACTAGCGGGAGGTGGGAAAGAGACCCAGTACTTC.

The chain joins TRBV4-2 to TRBJ1-5; 7 bases align to TRBD1. There are 18 residues in the CDR3. Losses at the gene ends were 4 bases for V and 0 bases for J; bases not matched to a gene: 12. CDR1 is LGHNA, CDR2 YNFKEQ, per germline. The CDR3 loop is CASSPKGTETNSNQPQHF. Written as DNA, the CDR3 is TGTGCCAGCAGCCCCAAAGGGACAGAGACTAATAGCAATCAGCCCCAGCATTTT.

V gene TRBV4-1 combines with J gene TRBJ2-2; 9 bases align to TRBD1. This CDR3 spans 16 amino acids. The junction had 10 bases not matched to a gene; V was cut back by 5 bases and J by 6 bases. Germline loops: CDR1 MGHRA, CDR2 YSYEKL. This chain's CDR3 is CASSYLGQGLPGELFF. DNA for the CDR3: TGCGCCAGCAGCTACCTGGGACAGGGACTTCCCGGGGAGCTGTTTTTT.

About this clone itself: The junction departs from germline at one end; a sequencing error may be responsible. V is TRBV25-1 and J is TRBJ2-4; the D gene is possibly TRBD2 (5 bases). Germline CDR1 and CDR2: MGHDK and SYGVNS. CDR3 length: 13 residues. CDR3 loop: CATSGHSSYIQYF. For the CDR3, the DNA is TGTGCCACCAGTGGGCATTCTAGCTACATTCAGTACTTC. The variable domain in full, completed from reference TRBV25-1 and TRBJ2-4, reads EADIYQTPRYLVIGTGKKITLECSQTMGHDKMYWYQQDPGMELHLIHYSYGVNSTEKGDLSSESTVSRIRTEHFPLTLESARPSHTSQYLCATSGHSSYIQYFGAGTRLSVL.

The gene calls are TRBV18 and TRBJ2-7, with 10 nucleotides matching TRBD2. J was trimmed by 6 bases and V by 0 bases; bases with no gene match: 5. The CDR3 sequence is 15 residues long. Germline V lookup: CDR1 KGHSH, CDR2 LQKENI. CDR3 DNA: TGTGCCAGCTCACCACCGTTAGGGACTAGCGCCGAGCAGTACTTC. It specifies CASSPPLGTSAEQYF.

This clone was counted a few times. The chain combines TRBV5-4 with TRBJ2-7, with 8 bases matching TRBD1. The junction had 9 bases not matched to a gene; V was cut back by 4 bases and J by 3 bases. This CDR3 is built from 15 residues. Germline CDR1 SGHNT, CDR2 YYREEE (reference sequence). CDR3 in DNA: TGTGCCAGCAGCAGAGACAGGGGCGTCGGCTACGAGCAGTACTTC. Amino acid sequence: CASSRDRGVGYEQYF.

This clone came up once. The chain employs TRBV2 and TRBJ1-1; D is unclear. Trimming removed 4 bases at V and 1 base at J, with 10 bases between. Germline values: CDR1 SNHLY, CDR2 FYNNEI. The CDR3 spans 14 residues. The CDR3 sequence: CASSALARNTEAFF. The DNA of the CDR3 is TGTGCCAGCAGTGCCCTGGCTCGGAACACTGAAGCTTTCTTT.

This chain uses TRBV4-1 with TRBJ2-1; D not resolved. There are 15 residues in the CDR3. V was pared by 2 bases and J by 0 bases, with 8 bases between. Germline CDR1 is MGHRA and CDR2 is YSYEKL. In DNA form, the CDR3 reads TGCGCCAGCAGCCAACCCATGAGCTCCTACAATGAGCAGTTCTTC. This sequence encodes CASSQPMSSYNEQFF.

This sequence joins TRBV7-6 and TRBJ2-5, with 9 bases matching TRBD2. The CDR3 covers 15 residues. V lost 3 bases, J lost 7 bases, and 9 bases stayed unmatched. Germline V gene sequence: CDR1 SGHVS, CDR2 FNYEAQ. CDR3 DNA sequence: TGTGCCAGCAGCTTCCGACTAGCGGAGGAAGGGACCCAGTACTTC. Its protein product is CASSFRLAEEGTQYF.

The chain uses TRBV29-1 and TRBJ2-4; D uncertain. Per germline, CDR1 SQVTM and CDR2 ANQGSEA. The CDR3 covers 14 residues. V was shortened by 4 bases and J by 0 bases, with 10 bases between the two germline ends. CDR3 loop: CSVGMAEAKNIQYF. The CDR3 DNA reads as TGCAGCGTTGGGATGGCGGAAGCCAAAAACATTCAGTACTTC.

This rearrangement joins TRBV4-1 to TRBJ2-5; 7 bases map to TRBD2. Looked up from germline, CDR1 is MGHRA and CDR2 is YSYEKL. The CDR3 covers 19 residues. V trimming: 0 bases; J trimming: 1 base; junction bases outside the gene matches: 14. CDR3 residues: CASSQDCRASGGCQETQYF. In DNA, the CDR3 is TGCGCCAGCAGCCAAGATTGCCGCGCGTCGGGAGGATGCCAAGAGACCCAGTACTTC.

This clone was seen a few times. The gene calls are TRBV28 and TRBJ2-5; 7 bases line up with TRBD1. V was clipped by 4 bases and J by 4 bases; unmatched bases: 6. Germline V gene sequence: CDR1 MDHEN, CDR2 SYDVKM. CDR3 length: 14 residues. CDR3 DNA sequence: TGTGCCAGCAGTTCACAGGGGAGCGGAGAGACCCAGTACTTC. Residues: CASSSQGSGETQYF.

The V call is TRBV25-1, the J call TRBJ1-1, with D perhaps TRBD1 (5 bases). This CDR3 is built from 17 residues. Germline CDR1 and CDR2: MGHDK and SYGVNS. V lost 1 base and J 0 bases, leaving 15 bases between the germline ends. CDR3 loop: CASSELGLGAMNTEAFF. CDR3 sequence (DNA): TGTGCCAGCAGTGAATTGGGCCTAGGGGCTATGAACACTGAAGCTTTCTTT.

The chain has TRBV2 and TRBJ2-1; 13 bases map to TRBD2. From germline, CDR1 is SNHLY and CDR2 FYNNEI. This CDR3 region has 21 residues. Trimming cost V 7 bases and J 9 bases; bases outside gene matches: 27. The CDR3 sequence is CASTYRPRLAGGTRIPGEQFF. CDR3 DNA sequence: TGTGCCAGCACCTACAGGCCCAGACTAGCGGGAGGAACAAGGATCCCCGGTGAGCAGTTCTTC.